What follows is one TCR beta chain and its context. 13 Jbeta primers and 60 Vbeta primers were used for the PCR. The assay was immunoSEQ multiplex PCR, and TCRdb's table has in-frame clones only and misses some. The table has under 120,000 clones, approximately 70% seen once. This record comes from a study of cytomegalovirus exposure and HLA in healthy donors. The clonotype originates from a man under 40 in good health and CMV-seropositive. Sequencing was carried out using PBMCs.

CDR3 DNA: TGTGCCAGCAGCTTAGCGGAACGGGGGGTTTGGGAGCAGTACTTC. Its translation is CASSLAERGVWEQYF. The chain links TRBV7-9 to TRBJ2-7, with TRBD2 matching 7 bases. This CDR3 is built from 15 residues. V gave up 0 bases and J gave up 7 bases; unmatched junction bases: 9. Looked up from germline, CDR1 is SEHNR and CDR2 is FQNEAQ (reference sequence). The full variable domain, its missing parts supplied by reference TRBV7-9 and TRBJ2-7, is DTGVSQNPRHKITKRGQNVTFRCDPISEHNRLYWYRQTLGQGPEFLTYFQNEAQLEKSRLLSDRFSAERPKGSFSTLEIQRTEQGDSAMYLCASSLAERGVWEQYFGPGTRLTVT.